Included here is one TCR beta chain sequence, with context. What it binds is not known. This sample stems from a study of T cells in tuberculosis. Study in general: A South African cohort included IGRA-negative adolescents, latently infected IGRA-positive adolescents and adults with active tuberculosis. Study-wide findings and caveats: The TCR-beta difference was not significant; alpha differences partly reflected length. GMM-specific TCRs were nearer to active tuberculosis alpha repertoires, suggesting expansion.

The data were produced by immunoSEQ multiplex PCR, yet TCRdb's version contains in-frame clones alone and is incomplete. The sample consists of 33,000 or so clones, about 93% of them appearing once. Sequenced: PBMCs. This receptor was obtained from a donor aged 10 to 29 with latent tuberculosis or without tuberculosis infection.

CDR3 residues: CASSPLGQYYGYTF. The CDR3 DNA is TGTGCCAGCAGTCCCCTGGGACAGTACTATGGCTACACCTTC. The chain employs TRBV27 and TRBJ1-2; 7 positions agree with TRBD1. CDR3 length equals 14 residues. With 5 bases clipped from V and 3 bases from J, the junction kept 6 bases outside the gene matches. Germline CDR1 and CDR2: MNHEY and SMNVEV (reference sequence).